Below are 29 T cell receptor beta chains sequenced from a single sample in a study of shared clonotypes between healthy human individuals. CD45RO-negative CD8 cells positively selected for CCR7 made up the naive population, which excluded terminally differentiated effector memory CD45RA+ cells. Clones were read by immunoSEQ multiplex PCR, and TCRdb kept only the in-frame ones, dropping some. Of approximately 2,000,000 clones listed, around 93% were seen once; the top ten hold 1.5% to 2%. Sequencing was performed on naive CD8+ T cells from PBMCs. These receptors were obtained from a man aged 18 to 29 in good health. Some clones in this sample may be carry-over from other donors' samples.

The J gene is TRBJ2-2, the V gene TRBV29-1, with D perhaps TRBD1 (6 bases). V gave up 7 bases and J gave up 1 base, with 10 bases separating them. CDR1 and CDR2 from the germline V gene are SQVTM and ANQGSEA. This CDR3 region has 13 residues. CDR3 residues: CSADRRNTGELFF. The CDR3 DNA reads as TGCAGCGCAGACAGGCGGAACACCGGGGAGCTGTTTTTT.

The chain joins TRBV27 to TRBJ1-2; no reliable D call. This CDR3 region has 11 residues. With 2 bases removed from V and 11 bases from J, the gap between germline ends came to 9 bases. Germline V gives CDR1 MNHEY, CDR2 SMNVEV (reference sequence). The CDR3, as DNA: TGTGCCAGCAGTTTAAAGGCACAATACACCTTC. It is translated as CASSLKAQYTF.

This rearrangement joins TRBV28 to TRBJ2-3; no clear D gene. Looked up from germline, CDR1 is MDHEN and CDR2 is SYDVKM. Trimming left V 5 bases short and J 0 bases short, with 12 bases between. The CDR3 has 15 amino acids. The CDR3 sequence is CASSLGLPSTDTQYF. The CDR3 nucleotides are TGTGCCAGCAGTCTCGGCCTCCCTAGCACAGATACGCAGTATTTT.

The rearrangement links TRBV29-1 to TRBJ2-1, with D perhaps TRBD1 (6 bases). In germline, CDR1 is SQVTM, CDR2 ANQGSEA. The CDR3 is 12 amino acids. The germline V and J ends were trimmed by 5 bases and 8 bases, with 13 bases remaining between them. CDR3 protein: CSVYRQEDEQFF. Here the CDR3 DNA reads TGCAGCGTTTACAGACAGGAAGATGAGCAGTTCTTC.

The chain employs TRBV27 and TRBJ1-5; D remains ambiguous. V was shortened by 2 bases and J by 1 base, with 12 bases between the two germline ends. This CDR3 region has 16 residues. Germline-derived CDR1 and CDR2 are MNHEY and SMNVEV (reference sequence). CDR3: CASSLGPRGSNQPQHF. CDR3 DNA: TGTGCCAGCAGTTTAGGTCCACGAGGGAGCAATCAGCCCCAGCATTTT.

The chain carries TRBV1 and TRBJ2-2; the D call of TRBD2 is as the table states it, not checked on the DNA. TRBV1 is a recognized pseudogene. The CDR3 runs to 17 residues. The CDR3 nucleotides are TGCACCAGCAGCCAAGATCCACCTAGTATGTGGACCGGGGAGCTGTTTTTT. This sequence encodes CTSSQDPPSMWTGELFF.

With respect to this clone: The identical CDR3 is also encoded by other nucleotide sequences in the sample. The chain carries TRBV6-5 and TRBJ2-7; maybe TRBD2 (5 bases). Germline assignment: CDR1 MNHEY and CDR2 SVGAGI. V dropped 4 bases and J dropped 2 bases, with 6 bases sitting between them. The length of the CDR3 is 12 residues. This CDR3 reads CASSSSPYEQYF. In DNA form, the CDR3 reads TGTGCCAGCAGTTCTAGCCCCTACGAGCAGTACTTC.

As concerns this clone: The sample has other DNA sequences that encode this CDR3 too. The rearrangement joins TRBV27 to TRBJ2-7; D remains unclear. Trimming stripped 0 bases from V and 0 bases from J, with 6 bases between. Germline CDR1 reads MNHEY; CDR2 reads SMNVEV (reference sequence). This CDR3 has 14 residues. The CDR3 region is CASSLSGNSYEQYF. The CDR3 DNA follows: TGTGCCAGCAGTTTATCTGGGAACTCCTACGAGCAGTACTTC.

The rearrangement links TRBV27 to TRBJ2-7; D remains unclear. The CDR3 spans 16 residues. The V gene lost 2 bases and the J gene lost 2 bases, with 16 bases spanning the gap. The germline gives CDR1 MNHEY, CDR2 SMNVEV (reference sequence). CDR3 sequence reads: CASSLSSAARAYEQYF. DNA of the CDR3: TGTGCCAGCAGTTTAAGTTCAGCAGCAAGAGCCTACGAGCAGTACTTC.

The chain couples TRBV4-1 to TRBJ2-7, with 7 bases lining up with TRBD1. The CDR3 is 16 amino acids. V lost 1 base to trimming and J lost 2 bases; unmatched junction nucleotides: 8. Germline values: CDR1 MGHRA, CDR2 YSYEKL. The CDR3 reads CASSQARAGGAYEQYF. The DNA for the CDR3 is TGCGCCAGCAGCCAAGCCCGGGCAGGGGGTGCCTACGAGCAGTACTTC.

This clone was recorded once. This chain connects TRBV7-3 to TRBJ2-5, with unresolved D. Trimming took 4 bases from V and 0 from J, leaving 6 bases between them. This CDR3 is 13 amino acids long. From germline, CDR1 is SGHTA and CDR2 FQGTGA. In nucleotides, the CDR3 is TGTGCCAGCAGCTCACAAGACCAAGAGACCCAGTACTTC. This sequence encodes CASSSQDQETQYF.

This clone was observed once. The gene calls are TRBV4-1 and TRBJ2-7; D gene uncertain. Trimming left V 0 bases short and J 6 bases short, with 15 bases between. CDR3 size: 15 residues. The germline V gene encodes CDR1 MGHRA and CDR2 YSYEKL. DNA for the CDR3: TGCGCCAGCAGCCAAGATCTCCAGGCCGGGTTCGAGCAGTACTTC. This codes for CASSQDLQAGFEQYF.

The chain recombines TRBV10-2 with TRBJ1-5, with 8 nucleotides matching TRBD1. Trimming took 7 bases from V and 3 from J; bases not matched to a gene: 5. Germline lookup yields CDR1 WSHSY and CDR2 SAAADI. CDR3 length equals 14 residues. The chain's CDR3 is CASKGTGHNQPQHF. In nucleotides, the CDR3 is TGCGCCAGCAAAGGGACAGGACACAATCAGCCCCAGCATTTT.

V is TRBV5-6 and J is TRBJ2-3; D not resolved. CDR3 size: 11 residues. Germline V gives CDR1 SGHDT, CDR2 YYEEEE. Trimming shortened V by 0 bases and J by 11 bases, and 7 bases separated the two germline ends. The CDR3 loop is CASSLGSGQYF. The CDR3 nucleotides are TGTGCCAGCAGCTTGGGCTCAGGGCAGTATTTT.

This chain links TRBV27 with TRBJ2-3; D unresolved. Germline V lookup: CDR1 MNHEY, CDR2 SMNVEV (reference sequence). The length of the CDR3 is 11 residues. V shed 7 bases and J shed 6 bases, with 8 bases lying between them. CDR3 DNA sequence: TGTGCCAGCATGGGGTACGATACGCAGTATTTT. It is translated as CASMGYDTQYF.

This chain links TRBV27 with TRBJ1-5; possibly TRBD1 for D (6 bases). Per the germline V gene, CDR1 is MNHEY and CDR2 is SMNVEV (reference sequence). The CDR3 extends over 15 amino acids. The ends were cut back, 5 bases at V and 1 base at J, with 12 bases in the middle. The chain's CDR3 is CASSLHRVSNQPQHF. For the CDR3, the DNA is TGTGCCAGCAGTCTCCACAGGGTGAGCAATCAGCCCCAGCATTTT.

CDR3 protein: CASSTLDPYEQYF. Written as DNA, the CDR3 is TGTGCCAGCAGCACCCTCGACCCCTACGAGCAGTACTTC. J is TRBJ2-7 and V is TRBV13, with D hard to call. This CDR3 spans 13 amino acids. CDR1 and CDR2 (germline): PRHDT, FYEKMQ (reference sequence). Trimming stripped 5 bases from V and 2 bases from J, with 10 bases between. Based on the CDR3 plus reference TRBV13 and TRBJ2-7, the full variable domain is AAGVIQSPRHLIKEKRETATLKCYPIPRHDTVYWYQQGPGQDPQFLISFYEKMQSDKGSIPDRFSAQQFSDYHSELNMSSLELGDSALYFCASSTLDPYEQYFGPGTRLTVT.

The chain combines TRBV27 with TRBJ1-2, with D possibly matching TRBD1 (5 bases). Per germline, CDR1 MNHEY and CDR2 SMNVEV (reference sequence). This CDR3 has 14 amino acids. V lost 5 bases, J lost 4 bases, and 14 bases lay in between. The CDR3 sequence: CASSPRDGFYGYTF. The DNA for the CDR3 is TGTGCCAGCAGTCCTCGGGACGGGTTCTATGGCTACACCTTC.

This clone was observed a handful of times. This sequence joins TRBV7-9 and TRBJ1-1; D is unresolved. CDR3 length: 11 residues. Between the trimmed V and J ends, which lost 5 bases and 10 bases, there was a span of 11 bases. The V gene's germline CDR1 is SEHNR and CDR2 FQNEAQ (reference sequence). As DNA, the CDR3 is TGTGCCAGCAGCCCCGGTGGCCCAGCTTTCTTT. Translation: CASSPGGPAFF.

The genes are TRBV6-5 and TRBJ2-2, with a possible D match to TRBD1 (5 bases). Germline V CDR1 and CDR2: MNHEY, SVGAGI. The CDR3 length is 13 residues. Trimming took 8 bases from V and 8 from J, leaving 15 bases between them. The CDR3 DNA is TGTGCCAGCGGCCGCAGGGAAGATGGGGAGCTGTTTTTT. It translates to CASGRREDGELFF.

The rearrangement links TRBV4-2 to TRBJ2-5, with D possibly being TRBD1 or TRBD2 (5 bases each). The CDR3 length is 17 residues. CDR1 is LGHNA, CDR2 YNFKEQ, per germline. V was pared by 0 bases and J by 7 bases, with 21 bases between. The CDR3 loop reads CASSQETPGFGDGTQYF. The DNA of the CDR3 is TGTGCCAGCAGCCAAGAAACGCCCGGGTTTGGGGACGGGACCCAGTACTTC.

The chain recombines TRBV30 with TRBJ2-7; the D gene is possibly TRBD1 (5 bases). The CDR3 consists of 12 residues. Germline assignment: CDR1 GTSNPN and CDR2 SVGIG (reference sequence). Between the trimmed V and J ends, which lost 1 base and 6 bases, there was a span of 10 bases. The CDR3 DNA follows: TGTGCCTGGAGTGCAGGGCGCGGCGAGCAGTACTTC. Translating gives CAWSAGRGEQYF.

The genes are TRBV29-1 and TRBJ1-1, with D hard to call. The V end lost 6 bases, the J end lost 1 base, and 9 bases lay between the germline ends. Germline V CDR1 and CDR2: SQVTM, ANQGSEA. The CDR3 extends over 12 amino acids. CDR3 nucleotide sequence: TGCAGCGTACCACCCGGGAACACTGAAGCTTTCTTT. It specifies CSVPPGNTEAFF. The variable domain in full, with the rest retrieved from reference TRBV29-1 and TRBJ1-1, is SAVISQKPSRDICQRGTSLTIQCQVDSQVTMMFWYRQQPGQSLTLIATANQGSEATYESGFVIDKFPISRPNLTFSTLTVSNMSPEDSSIYLCSVPPGNTEAFFGQGTRLTVV.

The chain is built from TRBV13 and TRBJ2-1; a weak D match, TRBD1 (6 bases). Germline lookup yields CDR1 PRHDT and CDR2 FYEKMQ (reference sequence). CDR3 length: 13 residues. Trimming removed 4 bases at V and 5 bases at J, with 9 bases between. The CDR3 here is CASSYGQNNEQFF. For the CDR3, the DNA is TGTGCCAGCAGCTACGGACAGAACAATGAGCAGTTCTTC.

The V and J genes are TRBV7-9 and TRBJ2-1; 8 nucleotides match TRBD2. V was clipped by 4 bases and J by 9 bases; unmatched bases: 8. Germline assignment: CDR1 SEHNR and CDR2 FQNEAQ (reference sequence). This CDR3 is 14 amino acids long. In DNA, the CDR3 is TGTGCCAGCAGCTGGGGGGGACTAGTCTCTGAGCAGTTCTTC. Its translation is CASSWGGLVSEQFF.

V gene TRBV27 combines with J gene TRBJ1-5; D is undetermined. Germline assignment: CDR1 MNHEY and CDR2 SMNVEV (reference sequence). The CDR3 runs 13 residues. V was pared by 6 bases and J by 9 bases, with 15 bases between. The DNA for the CDR3 is TGTGCCAGCAGCCCCTACCCTATTGGGCCCCAGCATTTT. The encoded protein is CASSPYPIGPQHF.

The chain couples TRBV7-7 to TRBJ2-1, with TRBD1 as a possible D gene (6 bases). The CDR3 loop spans 16 amino acids. V was pared by 4 bases and J by 7 bases, with 20 bases between. Per germline, CDR1 SSHAT and CDR2 FNYEAQ (reference sequence). The CDR3: CASSSQPGPRGNEQFF. The CDR3 nucleotides are TGTGCCAGCAGCTCCCAGCCGGGTCCTAGGGGGAATGAGCAGTTCTTC.

Concerning this clone: The junction and the germline gene differ at one end; a read error may be behind it. V gene TRBV6-4 combines with J gene TRBJ2-2, with D perhaps TRBD2 (6 bases). The CDR3 totals 17 residues. Germline V gene data show CDR1 as MRHNA and CDR2 as SNTAGT. In DNA form, the CDR3 reads TGTGCCAGCAATGACTCAGCTAGCGATTCGAACACCGGGGAGCTGTTTTTT. Translating gives CASNDSASDSNTGELFF.

The chain uses TRBV19 and TRBJ2-1; D not certain. Germline CDR1 is LNHDA and CDR2 is SQIVND (reference sequence). The CDR3 is made up of 11 amino acids. Trimming removed 3 bases from V and 14 bases from J, with 11 bases in between. As DNA, the CDR3 is TGTGCCAGTAGTATCGGGCTAGTAAAGTTCTTC. The encoded protein is CASSIGLVKFF.